Given below is one TCR beta chain in context. Its target is unknown. Germline CDR1 is LGHDT and CDR2 is YNNKEL (reference sequence). This CDR3 is 16 amino acids long. J lost 6 bases, V lost 4 bases, and 8 bases had no gene match. The data were obtained in a study of spatial heterogeneity in lung cancer. General study findings and limits: Ubiquitous expanded tumor TCRs were observed in blood more at resection than follow-up.

Noted time point: sample taken at primary tumor resection. Whole RNA, isolated from tumor, nontumor lung or frozen PBMC, was sequenced without prior sorting. Via MiXCR, TCRdb re-called the 5' RACE reads, giving one row per CDR3 protein. The sample shows about 53,000 distinct CDR3 sequences, approximately 7% of them seen only once. This sequence was found in a female donor with early-stage non-small cell lung cancer. The sequenced sample was PBMCs, obtained at surgery. The chain couples TRBV3-1 to TRBJ2-1, with 11 positions matching TRBD2. CDR3 bases: TGTGCCAGCAGCCCGTCAATAGCGGGGGGGCCCAATGAGCAGTTCTTC. Its protein product is CASSPSIAGGPNEQFF.